This T cell receptor (beta chain) was recovered during a study of vaccination effects on CD4 cells after COVID-19 (dated by TCRdb to 2022 to 2024). About the study as a whole: Post-vaccine samples across the study were collected a median of 72 days after the second dose, with a range of 14 to 241. The full study included some 10 COVID-19 convalescent patients and several SARS-CoV-2-naive healthy vaccine recipients. SARS-CoV-2 spike-specific CD4+ TCR repertoires were compared before and after mRNA vaccination in COVID-19 convalescent patients and in infection-naive vaccine recipients. Cultures from other donors in the study were sequenced with the Oncomine TCR Beta short-read assay on an Illumina iSeq 100. The study at large found these results: Clones induced by infection and clones induced by vaccination both contracted markedly at late timepoints after vaccination, which fits with T cell responses waning over time. Among healthy vaccine recipients, nearly all vaccine-induced clones were SARS-CoV-2 mono-reactive, and only 1 of 255 was cross-reactive with common cold coronaviruses. The study was limited by a small number of convalescent patients and lacked early post-infection timepoints.

In the ViraFEST assay, PBMC were stimulated with viral peptide pools, and antigen-specific CD4+ T cell clonotypes were then identified by expansion using TCR sequencing. After about 9 days of culture, CD4+ T cells were isolated with the EasySep CD4+ T cell isolation kit. Each participant received two doses of an mRNA SARS-CoV-2 vaccine, either BNT162b2 or mRNA-1273. Healthy vaccine recipients had no prior SARS-CoV-2 infection, confirmed by negative nucleocapsid antibodies before and after vaccination. Some 2 million PBMC per well were cultured in IMDM with about 4.8% human AB serum, around 10 IU/ml IL-2 and gentamicin, plus 10 ug/ml peptides. Half of the culture medium was replaced with fresh IL-2-containing medium on days 3 and 7. Unless otherwise noted, each peptide stimulation condition was cultured in triplicate wells. Using Ficoll-Paque Plus gradient centrifugation, PBMC were separated from whole blood and then either used fresh or cryopreserved at -140C. The overlapping peptide pools covered the spike proteins of SARS-CoV-2 and of the common cold coronaviruses HCoV-NL63, HCoV-OC43 and HCoV-229E. The QIAamp micro DNA kit was used to extract genomic DNA from the cultured CD4+ T cells.

Worth noting for this clone: Its antigen has not been determined. The input lacks base qualities; no much larger clone sits a single base away.

The protocol used for the library was the immunoSEQ multiplex PCR assay. DNA from the cultured, isolated CD4+ T cells was subjected to TCR beta CDR3 sequencing. The study's processing was this. The analysis removed non-productive TCR sequences, trimmed reads to the CDR3 region, and retained only CDR3s that were 7 or more amino acids long. Antigen-specific clonotypes were identified using the MANAFEST web app by comparison of expansion in peptide wells against reference cultures. For clones to be considered positive, expansion at FDR<0.05 versus reference and all other wells, an odds ratio above 5, and a frequency above 0.1% in two replicate wells were required. A clonotype was defined as cross-reactive if the clonotype was significantly expanded both in SARS-CoV-2 spike wells and in at least one common cold coronavirus spike condition. CDR3 similarity was assessed by Levenshtein distance with the stringdist R package, and unrooted trees were built with ape in R 3.6.1. Entries here come from immuneACCESS through TCRdb and include only in-frame sequences with V and J called. Some clones fail to appear in such tables; in the studies checked, an unresolved V gene covers under half of the shortfall, and the cause of the remainder is unknown. That table gives V, J and clone size, and the DNA gave D and trimming. The sample table contains 67,000 or so clones; only one count was recorded for roughly four fifths of them. Jointly, the top ten make up 1.2% of the sample.

A distance of 12 bases separates the germline ends of V and J, which lose 1 base and 6 bases respectively. From cysteine to phenylalanine, the CDR3 is 15 amino acids long. Of all the DNA, just the CDR3 is kept, 45 bases in frame from base 1. CDR1 is given as LGHNA and CDR2 as YNFKEQ, both from the germline V gene. This chain joins TRBV4-2 to TRBJ1-4; 6 matching bases give a weak D call of TRBD1. The source of this sequence is a human donor who received a COVID-19 vaccine. This specimen consisted of CD4+ T cells from PBMCs cultured with HCoV-229E spike peptides, obtained after COVID-19 vaccination. The cell subset or site label of this sample denotes: HCoV-229E spike overlapping peptide pool stimulation. The CDR3 reads as follows: CASSQVSEGDEKLFF. The bases read TGTGCCAGCAGCCAAGTCTCGGAGGGGGATGAAAAACTGTTTTTT.